A selection of T cell receptor beta chains follows, all from one sample in a study of T cell repertoires in cytomegalovirus infection. No antigen has been identified for these receptors. One entry per CDR3 protein, called by TCRdb with MiXCR from the reads. There are around 310,000 distinct CDR3 sequences in the sample; 25% to 35% occur only once, and about 20% lies in the top ten. The source was cultured PBMCs, collected from culture after CMV antigen stimulation. These receptors were obtained from a human donor in good health (CMV status not recorded). Some clones in this sample may be carry-over from other donors' samples. The CDR3 runs from the conserved cysteine through the conserved F or W. A D gene is named only where the DNA matches it firmly. Expanded clones are given a class, and other clones once, few, many or no size at all.

j_call: TRBJ1-4
v_call: TRBV6-2/TRBV6-3
d_call: NA
cdr3_length: 15
clone_size: NA
cdr3_nt: TGTGCCAGCAGTGACCCCGTGAGACCTCCTGAAAAACTGTTTTTT
cdr3_aa: CASSDPVRPPEKLFF

j_call: TRBJ1-4
v_call: TRBV28
d_call: TRBD1
cdr3_length: 14
clone_size: NA
cdr3_nt: TGTGCCAGCAGCAGACAGGGAATGTATGAAAAACTGTTTTTT
cdr3_aa: CASSRQGMYEKLFF

j_call: TRBJ1-2
v_call: TRBV7-9
d_call: TRBD1
cdr3_length: 15
clone_size: NA
cdr3_nt: TGTGCCAGCAGCTTAGCGGACAGGGCCAACTATGGCTACACCTTC
cdr3_aa: CASSLADRANYGYTF

j_call: TRBJ1-4
v_call: TRBV20-1
d_call: NA
cdr3_length: 17
clone_size: NA
cdr3_nt: TGCAGTGCGCCGGCCGATTCCACAGGGCCCTCCTGGGAACGACTGTTTTTT
cdr3_aa: CSAPADSTGPSWERLFF

j_call: TRBJ1-1
v_call: TRBV19
d_call: TRBD1
cdr3_length: 14
clone_size: NA
cdr3_nt: TGTGCCAGTAGTTACAGGGGGCTGAACACTGAAGCTTTCTTT
cdr3_aa: CASSYRGLNTEAFF

j_call: TRBJ2-3
v_call: TRBV5-1
d_call: NA
cdr3_length: 16
clone_size: many
cdr3_nt: TGCGCCAGCAGCTCACAGGGATCACTAGGCACAGATACGCAGTATTTT
cdr3_aa: CASSSQGSLGTDTQYF

j_call: TRBJ2-2
v_call: TRBV6-1
d_call: NA
cdr3_length: 16
clone_size: NA
cdr3_nt: TGTGCCAGCAGCCTAGAGGGGACTTCGAACACCGGGGAGCTGTTTTTT
cdr3_aa: CASSLEGTSNTGELFF

j_call: TRBJ2-5
v_call: TRBV7-3
d_call: NA
cdr3_length: 15
clone_size: few
cdr3_nt: TGTGCCAGCAGTCCACGTGAGGCCTCACATGGGACCCAGTACTTC
cdr3_aa: CASSPREASHGTQYF

j_call: TRBJ2-3
v_call: TRBV7-3
d_call: NA
cdr3_length: 15
clone_size: many
cdr3_nt: TGTGCCAGCAGCTGGGGGGCCCGGAGCACAGATACGCAGTATTTT
cdr3_aa: CASSWGARSTDTQYF

j_call: TRBJ2-2
v_call: TRBV20-1
d_call: NA
cdr3_length: 11
clone_size: NA
cdr3_nt: TGCAGTGCTCCTCGCACCGGGGAGCTGTTTTTT
cdr3_aa: CSAPRTGELFF

j_call: TRBJ1-4
v_call: TRBV6-5
d_call: NA
cdr3_length: 16
clone_size: NA
cdr3_nt: TGTGCCAGCAGTTACTCGATGGGAAAACGGGAAGAAAAACTGTTTTTT
cdr3_aa: CASSYSMGKREEKLFF

j_call: TRBJ1-2
v_call: TRBV27
d_call: NA
cdr3_length: 14
clone_size: NA
cdr3_nt: TGTGCCAGCAGTTTACGGGGGAGCCCGGATGGCTACACCTTC
cdr3_aa: CASSLRGSPDGYTF

j_call: TRBJ2-1
v_call: TRBV7-2
d_call: TRBD2
cdr3_length: 15
clone_size: few
cdr3_nt: TGTGCCAGCAGCTTGGTACGACTAGCCAACAATGAGCAGTTCTTC
cdr3_aa: CASSLVRLANNEQFF

j_call: TRBJ1-2
v_call: TRBV12-3/TRBV12-4
d_call: NA
cdr3_length: 15
clone_size: NA
cdr3_nt: TGTGCCAGCAGTTTAGTCGGCAGGGGCCCCTATGGCTACACCTTC
cdr3_aa: CASSLVGRGPYGYTF

j_call: TRBJ2-1
v_call: TRBV7-2
d_call: TRBD2
cdr3_length: 17
clone_size: many
cdr3_nt: TGTGCCAGCAGCTTAGGGACTAGCGGTCCTTTCTACAATGAGCAGTTCTTC
cdr3_aa: CASSLGTSGPFYNEQFF

j_call: TRBJ2-2
v_call: TRBV12-5
d_call: NA
cdr3_length: 15
clone_size: NA
cdr3_nt: TGTGCTAGTGGCCGAGACAGTTCGAACACCGGGGAGCTGTTTTTT
cdr3_aa: CASGRDSSNTGELFF

j_call: TRBJ1-1
v_call: TRBV11-1
d_call: TRBD1
cdr3_length: 15
clone_size: NA
cdr3_nt: TGTGCCAGCGGCGGACGGGACAGGTTGAACACTGAAGCTTTCTTT
cdr3_aa: CASGGRDRLNTEAFF

j_call: TRBJ1-1
v_call: TRBV7-6
d_call: NA
cdr3_length: 15
clone_size: NA
cdr3_nt: TGTGCCAGCAGCTTAGCGCGAGGCGTGAACACTGAAGCTTTCTTT
cdr3_aa: CASSLARGVNTEAFF

j_call: TRBJ2-7
v_call: TRBV12-3/TRBV12-4
d_call: TRBD2
cdr3_length: 15
clone_size: NA
cdr3_nt: TGTGCCAGCAGGGAAGGGACTAGCGCACTTTACGAGCAGTACTTC
cdr3_aa: CASREGTSALYEQYF

j_call: TRBJ1-5
v_call: TRBV12-3/TRBV12-4
d_call: NA
cdr3_length: 13
clone_size: NA
cdr3_nt: TGTGCCAGCAGTTTCTCTACTGGTCAGCCCCAGCATTTT
cdr3_aa: CASSFSTGQPQHF

j_call: TRBJ1-4
v_call: TRBV20-1
d_call: NA
cdr3_length: 14
clone_size: NA
cdr3_nt: TGCAGTGCTACCCTAAAGGGGCAGAGTGAAAAACTGTTTTTT
cdr3_aa: CSATLKGQSEKLFF

j_call: TRBJ1-3
v_call: TRBV6-5
d_call: NA
cdr3_length: 14
clone_size: NA
cdr3_nt: TGTGCCAGCAGGGCAGGGGATTCTGGAAACACCATATATTTT
cdr3_aa: CASRAGDSGNTIYF

j_call: TRBJ2-2
v_call: TRBV14
d_call: TRBD2
cdr3_length: 17
clone_size: NA
cdr3_nt: TGTGCCAGCAGCCAAGAGAGAGTGGGAGGGAGTTCCGGGGAGCTGTTTTTT
cdr3_aa: CASSQERVGGSSGELFF

j_call: TRBJ2-7
v_call: TRBV3-1
d_call: NA
cdr3_length: 14
clone_size: NA
cdr3_nt: TGTGCCAGCAGCCAAGGTTCGGGGCCCTACGAGCAGTACTTC
cdr3_aa: CASSQGSGPYEQYF

j_call: TRBJ2-7
v_call: TRBV7-6
d_call: TRBD1
cdr3_length: 15
clone_size: few
cdr3_nt: TGTGCCAGCAGCTTAGGACAGGGAATACGCGACGAGCAGTACTTC
cdr3_aa: CASSLGQGIRDEQYF

j_call: TRBJ2-2
v_call: TRBV12-3/TRBV12-4
d_call: NA
cdr3_length: 13
clone_size: few
cdr3_nt: TGTGCCAGCAGTTACCGACGGACCGGGGAGCTGTTTTTT
cdr3_aa: CASSYRRTGELFF

j_call: TRBJ1-4
v_call: TRBV7-3
d_call: NA
cdr3_length: 12
clone_size: NA
cdr3_nt: TGTGCCAGCATGGGAACTAATGAAAAACTGTTTTTT
cdr3_aa: CASMGTNEKLFF

j_call: TRBJ1-1
v_call: TRBV2
d_call: NA
cdr3_length: 12
clone_size: few
cdr3_nt: TGTGCCAGCGGGCGCCTTGACACTGAAGCTTTCTTT
cdr3_aa: CASGRLDTEAFF

j_call: TRBJ2-7
v_call: TRBV6-1
d_call: NA
cdr3_length: 15
clone_size: NA
cdr3_nt: TGTGCCAGCAGTCATTTCTGGCAGGGCGGGTACGAGCAGTACTTC
cdr3_aa: CASSHFWQGGYEQYF

j_call: TRBJ2-1
v_call: TRBV6-6
d_call: TRBD2
cdr3_length: 16
clone_size: few
cdr3_nt: TGTGCCAGCTACGGGGGGGGCGTGGACTTGTACAATGAGCAGTTCTTC
cdr3_aa: CASYGGGVDLYNEQFF

j_call: TRBJ2-3
v_call: TRBV19
d_call: NA
cdr3_length: 14
clone_size: few
cdr3_nt: TGTGCCAGTAAAAATCCCGGGGGAGAAGATACGCAGTATTTT
cdr3_aa: CASKNPGGEDTQYF

j_call: TRBJ1-1
v_call: TRBV6-2/TRBV6-3
d_call: NA
cdr3_length: 13
clone_size: NA
cdr3_nt: TGTGCCAGCACCGAGGACCTGAACACTGAAGCTTTCTTT
cdr3_aa: CASTEDLNTEAFF

j_call: TRBJ1-1
v_call: TRBV10-1
d_call: NA
cdr3_length: 13
clone_size: NA
cdr3_nt: TGCGCCAGCAGTGAGAAGCTGAACACTGAAGCTTTCTTT
cdr3_aa: CASSEKLNTEAFF

j_call: TRBJ1-2
v_call: TRBV29-1
d_call: NA
cdr3_length: 8
clone_size: few
cdr3_nt: TGCAGCGTCTATGGCTACACCTTC
cdr3_aa: CSVYGYTF

j_call: TRBJ2-3
v_call: TRBV12-3/TRBV12-4
d_call: TRBD2
cdr3_length: 15
clone_size: NA
cdr3_nt: TGTGCCAGCAGTTTACGTAGCGGGGGCCGTAATACGCAGTATTTT
cdr3_aa: CASSLRSGGRNTQYF

j_call: TRBJ2-7
v_call: TRBV12-3/TRBV12-4
d_call: NA
cdr3_length: 15
clone_size: few
cdr3_nt: TGTGCCAGCAGTTCCCCTCCCGGGGACGCCTACGAGCAGTACTTC
cdr3_aa: CASSSPPGDAYEQYF

j_call: TRBJ2-7
v_call: TRBV7-6
d_call: TRBD2
cdr3_length: 15
clone_size: many
cdr3_nt: TGTGCCAGCAGCGATGGGCGGGAGGTCTCCTACGAGCAGTACTTC
cdr3_aa: CASSDGREVSYEQYF

j_call: TRBJ2-7
v_call: TRBV7-8
d_call: NA
cdr3_length: 14
clone_size: few
cdr3_nt: TGTGCCAGCAGCTACCAGAGTCACTCTGGCGAGCAGTACTTC
cdr3_aa: CASSYQSHSGEQYF

j_call: TRBJ1-1
v_call: TRBV10-3
d_call: NA
cdr3_length: 12
clone_size: NA
cdr3_nt: TGTGCCGGTTCTTCGGGGGACACTGAAGCTTTCTTT
cdr3_aa: CAGSSGDTEAFF

j_call: TRBJ2-5
v_call: TRBV27
d_call: TRBD1
cdr3_length: 14
clone_size: few
cdr3_nt: TGTGCCAGCAGTCGGGACAGCTTGCCGGAGACCCAGTACTTC
cdr3_aa: CASSRDSLPETQYF

j_call: TRBJ2-3
v_call: TRBV7-2
d_call: NA
cdr3_length: 14
clone_size: many
cdr3_nt: TGTGCCAGCAGCTTACGACTCGGCACAGATACGCAGTATTTT
cdr3_aa: CASSLRLGTDTQYF

j_call: TRBJ2-7
v_call: TRBV28
d_call: TRBD1
cdr3_length: 14
clone_size: few
cdr3_nt: TGTGCCAGCAGCCTTCCGGGACAGGCGGTATGGGAGAACTTC
cdr3_aa: CASSLPGQAVWENF

j_call: TRBJ2-3
v_call: TRBV20-1
d_call: NA
cdr3_length: 14
clone_size: NA
cdr3_nt: TGCAGTGCTATCTCTAGCCCTTCCACAGATACGCAGTATTTT
cdr3_aa: CSAISSPSTDTQYF

j_call: TRBJ2-3
v_call: TRBV12-3/TRBV12-4
d_call: NA
cdr3_length: 15
clone_size: NA
cdr3_nt: TGTGCCAGCAGCCCGACTGGGTATAGCACAGATACGCAGTATTTT
cdr3_aa: CASSPTGYSTDTQYF

j_call: TRBJ1-2
v_call: TRBV6-8
d_call: NA
cdr3_length: 14
clone_size: NA
cdr3_nt: TGTGCCAGCAGTTACTCGCCGGAGACCCATGGCTACACCTTC
cdr3_aa: CASSYSPETHGYTF

j_call: TRBJ2-1
v_call: TRBV7-3
d_call: TRBD2
cdr3_length: 16
clone_size: few
cdr3_nt: TGTGCCAGCAGCCCTGGACTAGCGGGAGGTAGAGATGAGCAGTTCTTC
cdr3_aa: CASSPGLAGGRDEQFF

j_call: TRBJ1-2
v_call: TRBV6-1
d_call: TRBD1
cdr3_length: 14
clone_size: many
cdr3_nt: TGTGCCAGCAGTTGGGACAGAGCTCCATATGGCTACACCTTC
cdr3_aa: CASSWDRAPYGYTF

j_call: TRBJ1-2
v_call: TRBV7-9
d_call: NA
cdr3_length: 14
clone_size: NA
cdr3_nt: TGTGCCAGCAGCTTAGCAACCTGGAACTATGGCTACACCTTC
cdr3_aa: CASSLATWNYGYTF

j_call: TRBJ1-2
v_call: TRBV15
d_call: TRBD1
cdr3_length: 19
clone_size: NA
cdr3_nt: TGTGCCACCAGCAGAAACTCCCGGGACAGGTCGGAAGGCAGCTATGGCTACACCTTC
cdr3_aa: CATSRNSRDRSEGSYGYTF

j_call: TRBJ1-2
v_call: TRBV25-1
d_call: NA
cdr3_length: 14
clone_size: NA
cdr3_nt: TGTGCCAGCAGTGAACCAGGGTTCACCTATGGCTACACCTTC
cdr3_aa: CASSEPGFTYGYTF

j_call: TRBJ2-3
v_call: TRBV2
d_call: NA
cdr3_length: 13
clone_size: NA
cdr3_nt: TGTGCCAGCAGTGATCAGGTCGCAGATACGCAGTATTTT
cdr3_aa: CASSDQVADTQYF